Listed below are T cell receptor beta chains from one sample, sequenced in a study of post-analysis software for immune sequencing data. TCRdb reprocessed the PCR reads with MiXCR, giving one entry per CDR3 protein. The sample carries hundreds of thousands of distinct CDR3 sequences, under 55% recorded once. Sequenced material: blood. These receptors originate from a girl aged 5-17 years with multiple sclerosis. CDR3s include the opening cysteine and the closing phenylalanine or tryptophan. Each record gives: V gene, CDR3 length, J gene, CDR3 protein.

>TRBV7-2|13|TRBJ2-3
CAWGGDSTDTQYF
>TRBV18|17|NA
CASSPGRVGTGRYEQYF
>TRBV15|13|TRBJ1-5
CATSRDGGQPQHF
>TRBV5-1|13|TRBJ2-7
CASSSSIAYEQYF
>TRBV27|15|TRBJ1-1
CASNLRARLNTEAFF
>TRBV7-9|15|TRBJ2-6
CASSLGAAGANVLTF
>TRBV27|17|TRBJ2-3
CASSGLADTELTDTQYF
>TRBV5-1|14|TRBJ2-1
CASNKQDSYNEQFF
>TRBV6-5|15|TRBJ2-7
CASSIEVAGRGEQYF
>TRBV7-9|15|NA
CASSLLETRLETQYF
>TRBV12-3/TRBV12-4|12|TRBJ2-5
CASSSDGRHQYF
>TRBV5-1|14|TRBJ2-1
CASSLSSGSGEQFF
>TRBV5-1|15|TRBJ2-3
CASSFGRTSPDTQYF
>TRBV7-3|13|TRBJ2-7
CASSLGRDSEQYF
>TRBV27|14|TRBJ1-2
CASRKRVGDYGYTF
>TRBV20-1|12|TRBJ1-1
CSARDGGTEAFF
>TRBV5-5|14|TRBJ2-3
CASSLHPATDTQYF
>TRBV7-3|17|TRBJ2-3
CASSFPGLAGGTDTQYF
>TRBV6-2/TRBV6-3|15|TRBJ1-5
CASSGIRDRDQPQHF
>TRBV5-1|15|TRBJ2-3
CASKLTGASSDTQYF
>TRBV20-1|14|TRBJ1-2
CSARVQGVDYGYTF
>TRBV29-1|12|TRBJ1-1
CSVDESRTEAFF
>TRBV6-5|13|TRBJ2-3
CASSRLAADTQYF
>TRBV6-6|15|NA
CASSYRSLDPYEQYF
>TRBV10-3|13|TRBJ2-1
CAISDLIYNERFF
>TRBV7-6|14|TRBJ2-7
CASSLGRDSYEQYF
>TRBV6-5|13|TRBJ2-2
CASSFDVAGELFF
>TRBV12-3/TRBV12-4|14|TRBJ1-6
CASSPSGPNSPLHF
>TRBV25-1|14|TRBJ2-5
CASSGGLAGDKQYF
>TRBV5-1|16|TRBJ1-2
CASSLPTGGENYGYTF
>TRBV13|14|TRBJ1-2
CASSPLSWEEGYTF
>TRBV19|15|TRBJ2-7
CASSIRDRPSYEQYF
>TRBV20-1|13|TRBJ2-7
CSARDRLSYEQYF
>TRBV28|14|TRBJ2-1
CASSLPSSHREQFF
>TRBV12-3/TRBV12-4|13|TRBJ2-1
CASSFGTHNEQFF
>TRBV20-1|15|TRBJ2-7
CSARDLSGSSYEQYF
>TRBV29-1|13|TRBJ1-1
CSVAMTGNTEAFF